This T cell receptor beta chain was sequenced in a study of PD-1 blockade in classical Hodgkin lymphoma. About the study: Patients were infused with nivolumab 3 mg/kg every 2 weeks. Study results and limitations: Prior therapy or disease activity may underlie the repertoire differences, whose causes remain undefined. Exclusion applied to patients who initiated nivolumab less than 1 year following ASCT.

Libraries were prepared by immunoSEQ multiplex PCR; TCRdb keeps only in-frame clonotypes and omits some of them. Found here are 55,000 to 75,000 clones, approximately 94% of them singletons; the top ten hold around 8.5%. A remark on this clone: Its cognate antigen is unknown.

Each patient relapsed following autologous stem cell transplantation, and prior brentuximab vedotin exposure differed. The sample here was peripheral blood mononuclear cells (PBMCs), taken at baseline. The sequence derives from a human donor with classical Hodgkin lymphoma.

The CDR3 sequence is CAWAKGLPYEQYF. In DNA form, the CDR3 reads TGTGCCTGGGCCAAGGGACTTCCCTACGAGCAGTACTTC. V and J are TRBV30 and TRBJ2-7; a weak D match, TRBD2 (6 bases). Germline V gene sequence: CDR1 GTSNPN, CDR2 SVGIG (reference sequence). CDR3 length: 13 amino acids. Between the trimmed V and J ends, which lost 5 bases and 2 bases, there was a span of 13 bases. Supplemented by reference TRBV30 and TRBJ2-7, the full variable domain reads SQTIHQWPATLVQPVGSPLSLECTVEGTSNPNLYWYRQAAGRGLQLLFYSVGIGQISSEVPQNLSASRPQDRQFILSSKKLLLSDSGFYLCAWAKGLPYEQYFGPGTRLTVT.